The 18 T cell receptor beta chains presented below share a single source sample, sequenced in a study of cytomegalovirus exposure and HLA in healthy donors. Amplification used 60 Vbeta primers and 13 Jbeta primers. Clones were read by immunoSEQ multiplex PCR, and TCRdb kept only the in-frame ones, dropping some. Altogether 100,000 or so clones are present, roughly 76% being singletons, with the ten largest covering about 2.5%. Sequencing used PBMCs. The source is a man aged 50 or older in good health and CMV-seronegative.

The chain links TRBV10-3 to TRBJ2-3, with TRBD2 matching 12 bases. The CDR3 consists of 16 residues. Losses at the gene ends were 5 bases for V and 3 bases for J; bases not matched to a gene: 6. Germline lookup yields CDR1 ENHRY and CDR2 SYGVKD. The CDR3: CAISYTTSGGTDTQYF. The DNA of the CDR3 is TGTGCCATCAGTTACACTACTAGCGGGGGGACAGATACGCAGTATTTT.

The chain combines TRBV7-8 with TRBJ2-3; 10 nucleotides agree with TRBD2. The junction had 19 bases not matched to a gene; V was cut back by 4 bases and J by 0 bases. Germline V CDR1 and CDR2: SGHVS, FQNEAQ. This CDR3 region has 21 residues. The chain's CDR3 is CASSSRAASGGIVTSTDTQYF. CDR3 bases: TGTGCCAGCAGCTCTAGGGCGGCTAGCGGGGGTATAGTTACTAGCACAGATACGCAGTATTTT.

This chain links TRBV7-9 with TRBJ1-6, with TRBD1 matching over 7 bases. After removal of 1 base from V and 8 bases from J, the junction contained 8 bases not matched to a gene. Per the germline V gene, CDR1 is SEHNR and CDR2 is FQNEAQ (reference sequence). The CDR3 length is 16 residues. The CDR3 here is CASSLVPTGTDSPLHF. CDR3 DNA sequence: TGTGCCAGCAGCTTAGTCCCGACAGGGACAGATTCACCCCTCCACTTT. The whole variable domain, filled in from reference TRBV7-9 and TRBJ1-6, reads DTGVSQNPRHKITKRGQNVTFRCDPISEHNRLYWYRQTLGQGPEFLTYFQNEAQLEKSRLLSDRFSAERPKGSFSTLEIQRTEQGDSAMYLCASSLVPTGTDSPLHFGNGTRLTVT.

The J gene is TRBJ2-6, the V gene TRBV2, with 7 nucleotides matching TRBD1. This CDR3 region has 13 residues. V lost 6 bases and J lost 9; bases outside the gene matches: 5. Germline V CDR1 and CDR2: SNHLY, FYNNEI. The CDR3 reads CASRRGQDNVLTF. CDR3 in DNA: TGTGCCAGCAGACGTGGACAGGACAACGTCCTGACTTTC.

This rearrangement joins TRBV10-1 to TRBJ2-7; the D gene is possibly TRBD1 (5 bases). The length of the CDR3 is 12 residues. V gave up 6 bases and J gave up 2 bases, with 8 bases separating them. Looked up from germline, CDR1 is WNHNN and CDR2 is SYGVQD (reference sequence). The CDR3 nucleotides read TGCGCCAGCAGCACGACAGCCTACGAGCAGTACTTC. Amino acids: CASSTTAYEQYF.

This chain connects TRBV10-3 to TRBJ2-7; 7 nucleotides line up with TRBD2. V trimming: 6 bases; J trimming: 3 bases; junction bases outside the gene matches: 8. Germline loops: CDR1 ENHRY, CDR2 SYGVKD. There are 14 residues in the CDR3. As DNA, the CDR3 is TGTGCCATCAGCGGGTCTAGCGGCTACTACGAGCAGTACTTC. It is translated as CAISGSSGYYEQYF.

Of note for this clone: The sample contains more than one DNA sequence encoding this CDR3. This sequence joins TRBV7-9 and TRBJ1-5; possible D gene TRBD1, 5 bases. V was clipped by 2 bases and J by 1 base, with 12 bases between them. This CDR3 spans 16 amino acids. The germline V gene has CDR1 SEHNR and CDR2 FQNEAQ (reference sequence). The CDR3 nucleotides read TGTGCCAGCAGCTTATACAGGACCGACAGCAATCAGCCCCAGCATTTT. This translates into CASSLYRTDSNQPQHF.

This clone showed up just a few times. Because the CDR3's place on the DNA is in doubt, the DNA is left out and the CDR3 is given as listed by TCRdb. The chain carries TRBV6-1 and TRBJ1-4; the table gives TRBD1 as D, unverified against the DNA. Inclusive of both ends, the CDR3 amounts to 14 amino acids. Germline V gene sequence: CDR1 MNHNS, CDR2 SASEGT. This CDR3 reads CASKGSGRAEKLFF.

The rearrangement joins TRBV11-3 to TRBJ1-1; 9 bases line up with TRBD1. This CDR3 region has 16 residues. The J segment lost 9 bases and the V segment lost 3 bases, leaving 14 bases of the junction unmatched. CDR1 SGHNT and CDR2 YENEEA come from the germline V gene. CDR3 nucleotides: TGTGCCAGCAGCTTGCTAAAGCGACAGGGGGTAGTTAAAGCTTTCTTT. Protein product: CASSLLKRQGVVKAFF.

V and J are TRBV4-1 and TRBJ2-3; the D gene is possibly TRBD2 (5 bases). Germline CDR1 is MGHRA and CDR2 is YSYEKL. The CDR3 spans 12 residues. V shed 1 base and J shed 9 bases, with 8 bases lying between them. CDR3 loop: CASSQVASTQYF. The CDR3 DNA sequence: TGCGCCAGCAGCCAAGTAGCTAGCACGCAGTATTTT.

This clone showed up many times. The chain links TRBV6-1 to TRBJ2-7, with 10 bases that match TRBD1. The CDR3 spans 14 residues. The V and J ends lost 7 bases and 2 bases, in that order; junction bases with no gene match: 5. The V gene's germline CDR1 is MNHNS and CDR2 SASEGT. For the CDR3, the DNA is TGTGCCAGCAAGGTGGGGACAGGGGCCTACGAGCAGTACTTC. It yields the protein CASKVGTGAYEQYF.

This chain joins TRBV30 and TRBJ2-4; possibly TRBD2 for D (6 bases). CDR3 length: 14 residues. V lost 3 bases and J 7 bases, leaving 16 bases between the germline ends. Germline V gene lookup returns CDR1 GTSNPN and CDR2 SVGIG (reference sequence). The CDR3 bases are TGTGCCTGGAGACAAAAGGGAGGTATCAACATTCAGTACTTC. Encoded protein: CAWRQKGGINIQYF.

This clone was seen only a few times. The chain combines TRBV6-5 with TRBJ1-1, with unresolved D. Trimming removed 7 bases at V and 1 base at J, with 13 bases between. The CDR3 is made up of 14 amino acids. Germline CDR1 and CDR2: MNHEY and SVGAGI. The CDR3 coding sequence is TGTGCCAGCATCAATGGACGGGAGAACACTGAAGCTTTCTTT. Translated: CASINGRENTEAFF.

This chain connects TRBV7-2 to TRBJ1-2, with D maybe TRBD1 (6 bases). CDR1 and CDR2 (germline): SGHTA, FQGNSA. V shed 10 bases and J shed 4 bases, with 22 bases lying between them. The CDR3 has 15 amino acids. CDR3 nucleotides: TGTGCCATCACCGGAGGGGGGGGCGGTAGCTATGGCTACACCTTC. Translation: CAITGGGGGSYGYTF.

The gene calls are TRBV6-5 and TRBJ2-3; D call uncertain. Per germline, CDR1 MNHEY and CDR2 SVGAGI. V was pared by 6 bases and J by 6 bases, with 13 bases between. The CDR3 is 13 amino acids. The DNA for the CDR3 is TGTGCCAGCAGCCTCCCTTTTTCGGATACGCAGTATTTT. This gives the protein CASSLPFSDTQYF.

This chain joins TRBV29-1 and TRBJ2-2, with D possibly TRBD1 on 6 matching bases. This CDR3 comprises 14 residues. Trimming pared 7 bases from V and 3 bases from J, leaving 15 bases between. The germline gives CDR1 SQVTM, CDR2 ANQGSEA. CDR3 coding DNA: TGCAGCGCCACACAGGGTGTTGACACCGGGGAGCTGTTTTTT. Amino acids: CSATQGVDTGELFF.

The chain combines TRBV10-2 with TRBJ1-5; D uncertain. The CDR3 spans 13 residues. V was pared by 4 bases and J by 3 bases, with 7 bases between. CDR1 is WSHSY and CDR2 is SAAADI in the germline V gene. Here the CDR3 DNA reads TGCGCCAGCAGTGGCGCCTTCAATCAGCCCCAGCATTTT. It codes for CASSGAFNQPQHF.

The V gene is TRBV5-1, the J gene TRBJ2-2; 9 nucleotides match TRBD2. Germline loops: CDR1 SGHRS, CDR2 YFSETQ. Trimming took 7 bases from V and 4 from J; bases not matched to a gene: 5. The CDR3 runs 14 residues. CDR3 sequence (DNA): TGCGCCAGCGCAGGGCGGGAGGGCACCGGGGAGCTGTTTTTT. Translation gives CASAGREGTGELFF.